This T cell receptor beta chain was found in a study of T cell repertoires in cytomegalovirus infection. Looking at the study overall: Public TCR beta signatures marked donors with CMV infection and the matching HLA.

V was pared by 8 bases and J by 0 bases, with 17 bases between. The germline CDR1 and CDR2 sequences are MNHNS and SASEGT. This CDR3 region has 16 residues. MiXCR, run by TCRdb on the reads, gives a single entry per CDR3 protein. Seen here are hundreds of thousands of distinct CDR3 sequences, 35% observed once, and the top ten hold around 2.8%. Sequencing was carried out using PBMCs. The V and J genes are TRBV6-1 and TRBJ1-5; D call uncertain. The TCR originated in a human donor in good health (CMV status not recorded). Some clones in this sample may be carry-over from other donors' samples. The CDR3 coding sequence is TGTGCCAGCGCTCATCCAGTAGGAATTAGCAATCAGCCCCAGCATTTT. Its translation: CASAHPVGISNQPQHF.